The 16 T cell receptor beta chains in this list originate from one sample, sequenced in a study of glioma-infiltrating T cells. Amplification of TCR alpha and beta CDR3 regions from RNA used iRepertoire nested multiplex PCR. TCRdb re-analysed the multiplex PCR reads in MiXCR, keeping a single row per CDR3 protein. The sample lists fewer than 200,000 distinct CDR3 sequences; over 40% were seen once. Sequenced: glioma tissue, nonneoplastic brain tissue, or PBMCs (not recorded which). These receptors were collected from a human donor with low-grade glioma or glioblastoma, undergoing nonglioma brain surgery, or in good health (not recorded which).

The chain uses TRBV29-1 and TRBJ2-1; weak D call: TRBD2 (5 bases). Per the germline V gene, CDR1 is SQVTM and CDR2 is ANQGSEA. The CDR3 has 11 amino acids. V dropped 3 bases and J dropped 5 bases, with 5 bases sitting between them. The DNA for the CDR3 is TGCAGCGTTGAGCGGGACAATGAGCAGTTCTTC. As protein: CSVERDNEQFF.

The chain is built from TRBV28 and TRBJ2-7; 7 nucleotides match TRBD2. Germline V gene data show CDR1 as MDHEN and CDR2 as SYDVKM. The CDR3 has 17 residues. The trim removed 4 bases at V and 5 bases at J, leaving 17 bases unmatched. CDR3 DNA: TGTGCCAGCAGTTCCCTCCGGACTAGAGGGAGGGCGGACGAGCAGTACTTC. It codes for CASSSLRTRGRADEQYF.

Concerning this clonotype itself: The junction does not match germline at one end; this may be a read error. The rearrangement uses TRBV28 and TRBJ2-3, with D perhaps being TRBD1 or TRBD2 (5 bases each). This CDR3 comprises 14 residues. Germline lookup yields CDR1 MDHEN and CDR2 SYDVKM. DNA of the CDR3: TGTGACAGCAGCCCGACCGGGACCACGTTTAGGCAGTATTTT. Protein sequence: CDSSPTGTTFRQYF.

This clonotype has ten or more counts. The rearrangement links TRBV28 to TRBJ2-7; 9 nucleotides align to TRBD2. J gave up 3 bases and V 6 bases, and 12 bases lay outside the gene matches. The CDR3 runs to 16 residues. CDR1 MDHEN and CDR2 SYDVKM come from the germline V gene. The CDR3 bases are TGTGCCAGCAGGCGGGGGACTAGCAGCTCCTTCTACGAGCAGTACTTC. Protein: CASRRGTSSSFYEQYF.

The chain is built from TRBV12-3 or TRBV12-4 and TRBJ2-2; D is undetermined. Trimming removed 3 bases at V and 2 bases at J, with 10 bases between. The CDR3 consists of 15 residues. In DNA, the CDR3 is TGTGCCAGCAGTTTGAGAATCCGTAACACCGGGGAGCTGTTTTTT. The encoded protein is CASSLRIRNTGELFF.

The CDR3 DNA sequence: TGTGCCAGCAGACATCCCCCATGGGAGAAGTACTTC. This encodes CASRHPPWEKYF. The genes are TRBV7-2 and TRBJ2-7, with a weak D call TRBD2 (5 bases). This CDR3 is 12 amino acids long. Germline V gene lookup returns CDR1 SGHTA and CDR2 FQGNSA. V was pared by 6 bases and J by 11 bases, with 17 bases between.

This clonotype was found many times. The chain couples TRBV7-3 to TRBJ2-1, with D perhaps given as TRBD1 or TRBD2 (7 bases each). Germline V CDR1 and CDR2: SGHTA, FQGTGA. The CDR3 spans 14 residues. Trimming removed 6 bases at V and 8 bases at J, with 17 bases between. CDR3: CASRAGQQSHEQFF. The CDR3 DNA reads TGTGCCAGCAGAGCGGGACAGCAATCCCATGAGCAGTTCTTC.

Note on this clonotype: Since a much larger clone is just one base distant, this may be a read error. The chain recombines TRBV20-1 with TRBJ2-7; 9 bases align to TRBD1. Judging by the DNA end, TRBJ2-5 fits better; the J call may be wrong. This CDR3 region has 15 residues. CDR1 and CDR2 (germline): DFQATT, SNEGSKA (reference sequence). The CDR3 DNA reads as TGCAGTGCCCACGGGACAGGGCATCTGGAAGAGACCCAGTACTTC. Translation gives CSAHGTGHLEETQYF.

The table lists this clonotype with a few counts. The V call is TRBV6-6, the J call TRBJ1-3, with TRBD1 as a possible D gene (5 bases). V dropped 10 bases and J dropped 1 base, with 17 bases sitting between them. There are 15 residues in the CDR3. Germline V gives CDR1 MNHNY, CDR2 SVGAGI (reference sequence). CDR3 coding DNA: TGTGCCATCCGAAAGGGGACTGATTCTGGAAACACCATATATTTT. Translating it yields CAIRKGTDSGNTIYF.

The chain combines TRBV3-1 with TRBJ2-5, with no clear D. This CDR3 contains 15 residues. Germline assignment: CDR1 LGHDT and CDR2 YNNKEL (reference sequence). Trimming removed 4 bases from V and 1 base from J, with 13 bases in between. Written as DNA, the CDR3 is TGTGCCAGCAGCCTAGCAAATTGGGGCCAAGAGACCCAGTACTTC. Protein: CASSLANWGQETQYF.

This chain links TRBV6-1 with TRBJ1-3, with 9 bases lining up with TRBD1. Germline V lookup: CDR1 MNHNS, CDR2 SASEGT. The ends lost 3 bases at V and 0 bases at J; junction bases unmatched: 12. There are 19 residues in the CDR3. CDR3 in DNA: TGTGCCAGCAGTGACCGGGACAGGGTGCGGTCGATCTCTGGAAACACCATATATTTT. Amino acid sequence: CASSDRDRVRSISGNTIYF.

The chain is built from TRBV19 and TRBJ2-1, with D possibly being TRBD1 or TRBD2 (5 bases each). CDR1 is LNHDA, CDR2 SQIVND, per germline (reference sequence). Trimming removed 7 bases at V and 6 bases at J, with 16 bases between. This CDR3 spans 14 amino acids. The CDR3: CASIGDLGTNEQFF. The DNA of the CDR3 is TGTGCCAGTATTGGAGATCTAGGGACCAATGAGCAGTTCTTC.

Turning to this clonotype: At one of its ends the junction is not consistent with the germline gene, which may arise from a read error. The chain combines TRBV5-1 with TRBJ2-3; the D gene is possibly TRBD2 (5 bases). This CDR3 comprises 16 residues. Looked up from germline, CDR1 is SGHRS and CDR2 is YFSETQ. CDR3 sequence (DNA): TGCTCCAGCAGCTTCGTCCCGGGATCCAGCACAGATACGCAGTATTTT. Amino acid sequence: CSSSFVPGSSTDTQYF.

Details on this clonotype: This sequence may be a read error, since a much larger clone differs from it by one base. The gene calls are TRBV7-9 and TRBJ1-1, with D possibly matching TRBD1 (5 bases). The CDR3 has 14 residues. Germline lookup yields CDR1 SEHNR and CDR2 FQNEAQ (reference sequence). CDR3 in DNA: TGTGCCAGCAGCCTTCGACAGCTGAACACTAAAGCTTTCTTT. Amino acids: CASSLRQLNTKAFF.

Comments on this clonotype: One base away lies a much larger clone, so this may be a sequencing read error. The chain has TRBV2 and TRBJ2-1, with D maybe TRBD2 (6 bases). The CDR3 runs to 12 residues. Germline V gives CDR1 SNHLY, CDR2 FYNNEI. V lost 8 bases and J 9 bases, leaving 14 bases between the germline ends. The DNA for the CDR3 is TGTGCCAGCGGGGGGAATAGTCTTGAGCAGTTCTTC. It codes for CASGGNSLEQFF.

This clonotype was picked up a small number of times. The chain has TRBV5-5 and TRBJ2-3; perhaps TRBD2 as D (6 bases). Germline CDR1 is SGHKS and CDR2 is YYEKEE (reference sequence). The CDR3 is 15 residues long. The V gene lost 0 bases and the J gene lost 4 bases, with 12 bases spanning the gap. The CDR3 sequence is CASSLAGVVPDTQYF. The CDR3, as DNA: TGTGCCAGCAGCTTGGCGGGAGTGGTCCCAGATACGCAGTATTTT. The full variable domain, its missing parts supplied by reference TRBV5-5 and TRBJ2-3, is DAGVTQSPTHLIKTRGQQVTLRCSPISGHKSVSWYQQVLGQGPQFIFQYYEKEERGRGNFPDRFSARQFPNYSSELNVNALLLGDSALYLCASSLAGVVPDTQYFGPGTRLTVL.